The 27 T cell receptor beta chains below all came from one sample that was sequenced in a study of Graves' ophthalmopathy and Graves' hyperthyroidism. The authors amplified TCR beta CDR3 regions from RNA transcripts. Second-round multiplex PCR followed a first-round RT-PCR using HTBI primers. A single record per CDR3 protein comes from TCRdb applying MiXCR to the multiplex PCR reads. The data show 300,000 or so distinct CDR3 sequences, 15% to 20% seen once. The sample taken for sequencing was peripheral blood. These receptors all come from an adult man with Graves' ophthalmopathy.

This clonotype occurred many times. The rearrangement joins TRBV4-1 to TRBJ2-5; no definite D call. Germline CDR1 MGHRA, CDR2 YSYEKL. Trimming left V 5 bases short and J 5 bases short, with 12 bases between. The CDR3 loop spans 13 amino acids. The CDR3 DNA reads as TGCGCCAGCAGCGTTACCTATGGGGAGACCCAGTACTTC. It is translated as CASSVTYGETQYF.

This clonotype was found many times. V and J are TRBV6-1 and TRBJ2-5, with 7 bases fitting TRBD1. This CDR3 spans 15 amino acids. CDR1 is MNHNS and CDR2 is SASEGT in the germline V gene. V trimming: 4 bases; J trimming: 5 bases; junction bases outside the gene matches: 10. CDR3 loop: CASSALKQGTETQYF. CDR3 nucleotides: TGTGCCAGCAGTGCTCTAAAACAGGGGACCGAGACCCAGTACTTC.

This clonotype was counted many times. The V call is TRBV20-1, the J call TRBJ2-5; D might be TRBD1 (5 bases). CDR1 and CDR2 from the germline V gene are DFQATT and SNEGSKA (reference sequence). The germline V and J ends were trimmed by 5 bases and 5 bases, with 12 bases remaining between them. CDR3 size: 12 residues. DNA for the CDR3: TGCAGTGCTCCTAGGGGATTGGAGACCCAGTACTTC. Encoded protein: CSAPRGLETQYF.

This clonotype came up many times. CDR3 amino acids: CASTRLAGAETQYF. The CDR3 nucleotides read TGTGCCAGCACCCGCCTAGCGGGAGCTGAGACCCAGTACTTC. V gene TRBV6-2 or TRBV6-3 combines with J gene TRBJ2-5; 10 bases align to TRBD2. This CDR3 has 14 residues. V trimming: 7 bases; J trimming: 5 bases; junction bases outside the gene matches: 7. From germline, CDR1 is MNHEY and CDR2 SVGEGT.

There are many counts of this clonotype. This rearrangement joins TRBV15 to TRBJ2-7; 10 bases are a match to TRBD1. The CDR3 is 14 amino acids. The germline gives CDR1 LNHNV, CDR2 YYDKDF (reference sequence). J was trimmed by 3 bases and V by 5 bases; bases with no gene match: 4. DNA of the CDR3: TGTGCCACCAGCTTGGACAGGGGGTTCTACGAGCAGTACTTC. This gives the protein CATSLDRGFYEQYF.

This clonotype was picked up many times. The rearrangement links TRBV30 to TRBJ2-7; D possibly corresponds to TRBD1 (5 bases). Germline values: CDR1 GTSNPN, CDR2 SVGIG (reference sequence). There are 13 residues in the CDR3. The V and J ends lost 3 bases and 0 bases respectively, with 9 bases between them. In DNA form, the CDR3 reads TGTGCCTGGAGCAGGGTCTTCTCCTACGAGCAGTACTTC. Translating it yields CAWSRVFSYEQYF.

The chain carries TRBV30 and TRBJ2-7; D is uncertain. Trimming stripped 0 bases from V and 4 bases from J, with 10 bases between. Germline CDR1 reads GTSNPN; CDR2 reads SVGIG (reference sequence). This CDR3 region has 13 residues. The CDR3 bases are TGTGCCTGGAGTGTACATTCCCGATACGAGCAGTACTTC. This encodes CAWSVHSRYEQYF.

Only a few counts were recorded for this clonotype. The chain employs TRBV19 and TRBJ1-5; tentative D call: TRBD1 (5 bases). This CDR3 is built from 18 residues. V lost 3 bases and J lost 4, with 22 bases in between. Germline values: CDR1 LNHDA, CDR2 SQIVND (reference sequence). CDR3 sequence (DNA): TGTGCCAGTAGTATCGGGAAGTACGCAGGGCGGGTAAATCAGCCCCAGCATTTT. Amino acid sequence: CASSIGKYAGRVNQPQHF. Using reference TRBV19 and TRBJ1-5 for the parts outside the CDR3, the full variable domain is DGGITQSPKYLFRKEGQNVTLSCEQNLNHDAMYWYRQDPGQGLRLIYYSQIVNDFQKGDIAEGYSVSREKKESFPLTVTSAQKNPTAFYLCASSIGKYAGRVNQPQHFGDGTRLSIL.

The rearrangement uses TRBV13 and TRBJ1-1; the D gene is possibly TRBD1 (5 bases). V was trimmed by 4 bases and J by 1 base, leaving 10 bases between them. The CDR3 sequence is 14 residues long. Germline V gene lookup returns CDR1 PRHDT and CDR2 FYEKMQ (reference sequence). CDR3 region: CASSSDTGNTEAFF. CDR3 bases: TGTGCCAGCAGCTCAGATACAGGGAACACTGAAGCTTTCTTT.

This clonotype came up many times. The V gene is TRBV5-1, the J gene TRBJ1-1; TRBD1 matches at 7 bases. Germline CDR1 SGHRS, CDR2 YFSETQ. V shed 2 bases, J shed 1 base, and the junction held 5 bases outside the gene matches. This CDR3 comprises 15 residues. This CDR3 is CASSLTQGQNTEAFF. CDR3 DNA: TGCGCCAGCAGCTTAACACAGGGGCAGAACACTGAAGCTTTCTTT.

This clonotype was seen many times. This chain links TRBV6-1 with TRBJ1-5; D perhaps matches TRBD1 (5 bases). Deletions cut 5 bases from V and 0 bases from J, with 14 bases between. Germline values: CDR1 MNHNS, CDR2 SASEGT. The CDR3 length is 16 residues. The CDR3 loop is CASSRGGVNSNQPQHF. CDR3 coding DNA: TGTGCCAGCAGTCGCGGGGGGGTGAATAGCAATCAGCCCCAGCATTTT.

In its sample, this clonotype was seen many times. The CDR3 nucleotides are TGCAGCGTTGATGAGGGAATCTTTGGCTACACCTTC. Translation: CSVDEGIFGYTF. The rearrangement uses TRBV29-1 and TRBJ1-2; D gene ambiguous. The germline V and J ends were trimmed by 3 bases and 7 bases, with 12 bases remaining between them. In germline, CDR1 is SQVTM, CDR2 ANQGSEA. The CDR3 extends over 12 amino acids.

This clonotype has more than one count but fewer than ten. This sequence may be a read error, since a much larger clone differs from it by one base. This chain joins TRBV7-8 and TRBJ1-3; D gene ambiguous. The CDR3 consists of 15 residues. Germline V lookup: CDR1 SGHVS, CDR2 FQNEAQ. CDR3 sequence: CVSSFDGYSGNTIYF. DNA for the CDR3: TGTGTCAGCAGCTTCGACGGATACTCTGGAAACACCATATATTTT.

This clonotype was counted ten times or more. The CDR3: CASSLSFGSYEQYF. CDR3 in DNA: TGCGCCAGCAGCTTGAGTTTTGGCTCCTACGAGCAGTACTTC. The rearrangement joins TRBV5-1 to TRBJ2-7; D call uncertain. The V end lost 1 base, the J end lost 0 bases, and 8 bases lay between the germline ends. There are 14 residues in the CDR3. Germline values: CDR1 SGHRS, CDR2 YFSETQ.

This chain links TRBV20-1 with TRBJ2-1; no clear D. V was trimmed by 3 bases and J by 6 bases, leaving 18 bases between them. The CDR3 sequence is 15 residues long. Germline-derived CDR1 and CDR2 are DFQATT and SNEGSKA (reference sequence). The CDR3 sequence: CSASITPLVGNEQFF. The CDR3 DNA is TGCAGTGCTAGTATTACCCCCTTAGTAGGCAATGAGCAGTTCTTC.

This clonotype was counted at least ten times. J is TRBJ2-5 and V is TRBV13, with 7 bases fitting TRBD1. The germline CDR1 and CDR2 sequences are PRHDT and FYEKMQ (reference sequence). The CDR3 spans 16 residues. The V segment lost 5 bases and the J segment 0 bases; nucleotides outside the gene matches: 9. CDR3 DNA sequence: TGTGCCAGCAGCAGATGGGACAGAGCTTACCAAGAGACCCAGTACTTC. This sequence encodes CASSRWDRAYQETQYF.

This clonotype was seen repeatedly, ten times or more. V is TRBV4-3 and J is TRBJ2-7; D is uncertain. Trimming took off 0 bases at V and 4 bases at J, with 13 bases between the two ends. Germline CDR1 reads LGHNA; CDR2 reads YSLEER. The CDR3 consists of 15 residues. CDR3 sequence: CASSQDVGVLYEQYF. The CDR3 bases are TGCGCCAGCAGCCAAGATGTTGGGGTGTTGTACGAGCAGTACTTC.

This clonotype was counted only a few times. J is TRBJ2-5 and V is TRBV6-5; TRBD2 matches 7 bases. V shed 0 bases, J shed 1 base, and the junction held 5 bases outside the gene matches. Germline loops: CDR1 MNHEY, CDR2 SVGAGI. This CDR3 spans 16 amino acids. The CDR3: CASSYSLAATQETQYF. For the CDR3, the DNA is TGTGCCAGCAGTTACTCGCTAGCGGCCACCCAAGAGACCCAGTACTTC.

This clonotype was detected many times. The rearrangement uses TRBV27 and TRBJ1-1; D unclear. Germline CDR1 and CDR2: MNHEY and SMNVEV (reference sequence). Between the trimmed V and J ends, which lost 5 bases and 5 bases, there was a span of 9 bases. The CDR3 contains 12 residues. The chain's CDR3 is CASSDRRTEAFF. CDR3 nucleotide sequence: TGTGCCAGCAGTGACCGGAGGACTGAAGCTTTCTTT.

Many counts were recorded for this clonotype. The rearrangement joins TRBV10-3 to TRBJ2-7; D unclear. Trimming stripped 3 bases from V and 7 bases from J, with 13 bases between. There are 13 residues in the CDR3. Germline CDR1 ENHRY, CDR2 SYGVKD. CDR3 bases: TGTGCCATCAGTGATGAGCTCATGCAGGAGCAGTACTTC. Translating it yields CAISDELMQEQYF.

This clonotype appeared a single time. The chain carries TRBV6-4 and TRBJ2-5, with 7 positions matching TRBD2. The end of the DNA is better explained by TRBJ2-4, so the J call may be wrong. CDR3 size: 13 residues. Looked up from germline, CDR1 is MRHNA and CDR2 is SNTAGT. The CDR3 is CASGGHREVIQYF. The DNA for the CDR3 is TGTGCGTCCGGAGGACACCGGGAGGTCATTCAGTACTTC.

This clonotype was counted many times. This chain connects TRBV7-9 to TRBJ1-2, with D uncertain. The V and J ends lost 5 bases and 5 bases respectively, with 18 bases between them. The CDR3 has 15 amino acids. The germline V gene encodes CDR1 SEHNR and CDR2 FQNEAQ (reference sequence). CDR3 sequence (DNA): TGTGCCAGCAGCGAGGATGATGGCACTCTGTATGGCTACACCTTC. Protein sequence: CASSEDDGTLYGYTF.

Many counts were recorded for this clonotype. CDR3 sequence (DNA): TGTGCCAGTAACGACAGGGGGCGCGATGGCTACACCTTC. Its translation: CASNDRGRDGYTF. The gene calls are TRBV19 and TRBJ1-2; 10 nucleotides agree with TRBD1. The J segment lost 6 bases and the V segment lost 7 bases, leaving 5 bases of the junction unmatched. The CDR3 extends over 13 amino acids. CDR1 is LNHDA, CDR2 SQIVND, per germline (reference sequence).

This clonotype was observed once. The rearrangement joins TRBV7-2 to TRBJ2-7; no definite D call. The germline V and J ends were trimmed by 0 bases and 3 bases, with 6 bases remaining between them. Germline CDR1 SGHTA, CDR2 FQGNSA. The CDR3 extends over 13 amino acids. CDR3 loop: CASSLALVYEQYF. The CDR3 DNA is TGTGCCAGCAGCTTAGCGCTTGTCTACGAGCAGTACTTC.

At least ten counts were recorded for this clonotype. V is TRBV7-8 and J is TRBJ1-1; weak D call: TRBD1 (6 bases). This CDR3 is built from 12 residues. Germline CDR1 reads SGHVS; CDR2 reads FQNEAQ. Between the trimmed V and J ends, which lost 2 bases and 12 bases, there was a span of 13 bases. CDR3 protein: CASSLQGMTTFF. CDR3 sequence (DNA): TGTGCCAGCAGCTTACAGGGGATGACGACTTTCTTT.

This clonotype occurred many times. This chain connects TRBV5-1 to TRBJ1-1, with D unresolved. Germline V gene sequence: CDR1 SGHRS, CDR2 YFSETQ. Trimming took 3 bases from V and 0 from J, leaving 12 bases between them. CDR3 length: 15 residues. The CDR3 sequence: CASSSQTPMNTEAFF. In DNA form, the CDR3 reads TGCGCCAGCAGCTCCCAGACCCCGATGAACACTGAAGCTTTCTTT.

This clonotype has at least ten counts. The chain joins TRBV18 to TRBJ1-1; perhaps TRBD1 as D (6 bases). The CDR3 extends over 13 amino acids. Trimming pared 3 bases from V and 4 bases from J, leaving 9 bases between. Germline V gives CDR1 KGHSH, CDR2 LQKENI. The CDR3 DNA follows: TGTGCCAGCTCACCTAGGGGGGTCACTGAAGCTTTCTTT. As protein: CASSPRGVTEAFF.